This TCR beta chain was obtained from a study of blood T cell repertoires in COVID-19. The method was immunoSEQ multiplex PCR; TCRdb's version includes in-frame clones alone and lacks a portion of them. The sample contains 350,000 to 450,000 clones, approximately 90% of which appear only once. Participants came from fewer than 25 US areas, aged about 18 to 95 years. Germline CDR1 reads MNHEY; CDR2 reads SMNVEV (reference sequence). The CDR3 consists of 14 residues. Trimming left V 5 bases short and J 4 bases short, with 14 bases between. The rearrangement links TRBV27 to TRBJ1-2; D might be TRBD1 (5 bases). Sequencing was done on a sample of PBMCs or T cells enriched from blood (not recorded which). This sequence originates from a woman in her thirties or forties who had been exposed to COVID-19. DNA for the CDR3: TGTGCCAGCAGTCCCTCGAGACAGTTCTATGGCTACACCTTC. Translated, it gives CASSPSRQFYGYTF.